The rows below give T cell receptor beta chains drawn from one sample of a study of blood T cell repertoires in COVID-19. Assay used: immunoSEQ multiplex PCR; TCRdb lists only in-frame clones, some missing. Of more than 400,000 clones listed, about 92% are singletons. The material sequenced was PBMCs or T cells enriched from blood (not recorded which). These receptors were collected from a man aged 18 to 35 who had recovered from COVID-19. The conserved cysteine and the conserved F or W are not part of the CDR3 here. Fields, in order: V gene, J gene, CDR3 protein.

V: TRBV5-4
J: TRBJ1-2
CDR3: ASSPRDRNNYGYT

V: TRBV7-8
J: TRBJ1-2
CDR3: ASSLSSTGLYRANYGYT

V: TRBV2
J: TRBJ1-1
CDR3: ASGVWTEAF

V: TRBV27
J: TRBJ1-5
CDR3: ASSTLVPGQDKSNQPQH

V: TRBV6-5
J: TRBJ2-5
CDR3: ASSLQTSGTQETQY

V: TRBV7-9
J: TRBJ2-3
CDR3: ASSMTGSSADTQY

V: TRBV19
J: TRBJ2-3
CDR3: ASSETSGTTDTQY

V: TRBV30
J: TRBJ1-4
CDR3: AWSRTGSDEKLF

V: TRBV6-5
J: TRBJ1-5
CDR3: ASRGDRAPNQPQH

V: TRBV30
J: TRBJ1-6
CDR3: AGGPGQYNSPLH

V: TRBV18
J: TRBJ2-1
CDR3: ASSPRGNYNEQF

V: TRBV29-1
J: TRBJ2-4
CDR3: SVVSGIQY

V: TRBV21-1
J: TRBJ2-1
CDR3: ASSKVGGTKQF

V: TRBV5-1
J: TRBJ1-1
CDR3: ASSLARGGTEAF

V: TRBV5-1
J: TRBJ2-7
CDR3: ASSYSTSYYEQY

V: TRBV2
J: TRBJ1-1
CDR3: ASNLGQGTEAF

V: TRBV2
J: TRBJ2-1
CDR3: ASSEVSGKSSYNEQF

V: TRBV5-8
J: TRBJ2-3
CDR3: ASSRPTVTPGGNTQY

V: TRBV6-2/TRBV6-3
J: TRBJ1-5
CDR3: ASSPGQSSNQPQH

V: TRBV11-2
J: TRBJ1-2
CDR3: ASSRGTGTASGAYT

V: TRBV9
J: TRBJ2-3
CDR3: ASSPGWLAGGPGTDTQY

V: TRBV30
J: TRBJ2-7
CDR3: AWNSGQTYEQY

V: TRBV5-1
J: TRBJ1-1
CDR3: ASSLGQKNTEAF

V: TRBV7-2
J: TRBJ2-1
CDR3: ASSSSGRAREQF

V: TRBV5-4
J: TRBJ1-4
CDR3: ASSPDRSGEKLF

V: TRBV28
J: TRBJ2-2
CDR3: ASSPQKRITGELF

V: TRBV19
J: TRBJ1-6
CDR3: ASSNGDTYNSPLH

V: TRBV4-1
J: TRBJ1-2
CDR3: ASSQGQGITYGYT

V: TRBV3-1/TRBV3-2
J: TRBJ2-7
CDR3: ASSAGGGPSYEQY

V: TRBV5-1
J: TRBJ1-2
CDR3: ASSRDSLDGYT

V: TRBV28
J: TRBJ1-4
CDR3: ASSFREKLF

V: TRBV10-3
J: TRBJ2-5
CDR3: AISGRTSGQETQY

V: TRBV20-1
J: TRBJ1-2
CDR3: SAPFRGGYT

V: TRBV7-3
J: TRBJ1-1
CDR3: ASSFQGHDTEAF

V: TRBV27
J: TRBJ1-5
CDR3: ASRYRGGLGQPQH

V: TRBV6-5
J: TRBJ1-1
CDR3: ASSYSEEAF

V: TRBV3-1/TRBV3-2
J: TRBJ2-5
CDR3: ASSQAGGTKTQY

V: TRBV3-1/TRBV3-2
J: TRBJ1-5
CDR3: ASSQDTGFGNQPQH

V: TRBV7-6
J: TRBJ2-3
CDR3: ASSLAFQSRREAPTDTQY

V: TRBV19
J: TRBJ1-6
CDR3: ATRGQGASDSPLH

V: TRBV30
J: TRBJ1-2
CDR3: AWSAGEYYGYT

V: TRBV4-1
J: TRBJ2-7
CDR3: ASSQGTGEFYEQY

V: TRBV3-1/TRBV3-2
J: TRBJ2-5
CDR3: ASSPVSWGSWGETQY

V: TRBV2
J: TRBJ1-1
CDR3: ASSEYRGLGEAF